This TCR beta chain was identified in a study of blood T cell repertoires in COVID-19. Turning to the study itself: COVID-19 samples from acute and convalescent phases originated in the United States, Italy and Spain.

Sequencing used immunoSEQ multiplex PCR; TCRdb keeps in-frame clones, though not all of them. The table lists 250,000 or so clones, around 81% of them singletons. With 5 bases clipped from V and 5 bases from J, the junction kept 24 bases outside the gene matches. Germline assignment: CDR1 SGHTA and CDR2 FQGTGA. The CDR3 consists of 22 residues. The sequenced sample was peripheral blood. The V gene is TRBV7-3, the J gene TRBJ2-3; 14 bases fit TRBD2. The receptor's source is a woman in her sixties with active or convalescent COVID-19. The CDR3 spells CASSPGPGSPGLAGERVDTQYF. DNA of the CDR3: TGTGCCAGCAGCCCCGGGCCGGGGTCGCCGGGACTAGCGGGAGAAAGAGTAGATACGCAGTATTTT.